These 30 T cell receptor beta chains were all obtained from the same sample, sequenced in a study of OX40 agonist ivuxolimab in advanced cancers. The table came from immunoSEQ multiplex PCR; TCRdb's copy has only in-frame clones and leaves some out. The profile shows about 10,000 clones, roughly two thirds of them singletons. Sample: CD4+ or CD8+ T cells sorted from blood, taken in a trial of the OX40 agonist ivuxolimab. These receptors were obtained from an adult with an advanced solid tumor such as melanoma, head and neck, liver or kidney cancer.

A few counts support this clone. The chain employs TRBV11-2 and TRBJ1-2; D is uncertain. Trimming stripped 5 bases from V and 5 bases from J, with 27 bases between. Per the germline V gene, CDR1 is SGHAT and CDR2 is FQNNGV. CDR3 length: 18 residues. CDR3 in amino acids: CASSHRVGRSPPPYGYTF. In DNA, the CDR3 is TGTGCCAGCAGCCATAGAGTGGGCAGAAGCCCCCCCCCTTATGGCTACACCTTC.

The rearrangement uses TRBV21-1 and TRBJ1-3; the D call in the table, TRBD1, was not verified against the DNA. TRBV21-1 is marked as a pseudogene. This CDR3 contains 15 residues. The DNA for the CDR3 is TGTGCCAGCAGCGCCCCCGGGACAGGGGGAAACACCATATATTTT. This translates into CASSAPGTGGNTIYF.

V gene TRBV2 combines with J gene TRBJ2-5, with D possibly matching TRBD1 (5 bases). Germline values: CDR1 SNHLY, CDR2 FYNNEI. Trimming shortened V by 3 bases and J by 5 bases, and 7 bases separated the two germline ends. The CDR3 is 12 residues long. The CDR3 DNA reads as TGTGCCAGCAGTGACAGGGTGGAGACCCAGTACTTC. It is translated as CASSDRVETQYF.

The CDR3 loop is CASSEATQGVLGSGANVLTF. The DNA for the CDR3 is TGTGCCAGCAGTGAAGCAACACAGGGGGTATTGGGCTCTGGGGCCAACGTCCTGACTTTC. The chain employs TRBV6-1 and TRBJ2-6; 8 bases are a match to TRBD1. Germline CDR1 is MNHNS and CDR2 is SASEGT. The V gene end was trimmed by 0 bases and the J gene end by 0 bases; junction bases not matched to a gene: 10. The CDR3 is 20 residues long.

CDR3 amino acids: CASSLSPGLAGSEQFF. The CDR3, as DNA: TGTGCCAGCAGCTTATCCCCGGGACTAGCGGGAAGTGAGCAGTTCTTC. The chain combines TRBV13 with TRBJ2-1; 13 nucleotides agree with TRBD2. In germline, CDR1 is PRHDT, CDR2 FYEKMQ (reference sequence). This CDR3 is 16 amino acids long. V lost 2 bases, J lost 9 bases, and 7 bases stayed unmatched.

This CDR3 is CASSLYPGPRQGPGELFF. CDR3 DNA: TGCGCCAGCAGCTTGTATCCGGGACCTCGACAAGGTCCCGGGGAGCTGTTTTTT. The chain recombines TRBV5-1 with TRBJ2-2, with D tentatively TRBD1 or TRBD2 (5 bases each). Per the germline V gene, CDR1 is SGHRS and CDR2 is YFSETQ. This CDR3 has 18 residues. The ends were cut back, 1 base at V and 6 bases at J, with 22 bases in the middle.

This clone was counted once. One end of the junction is discordant with germline, which a read error may explain. The gene calls are TRBV4-1 and TRBJ2-1; D unclear. The CDR3 spans 15 residues. From germline, CDR1 is MGHRA and CDR2 YSYEKL. The CDR3 here is CAGSQEPEYYNEQFF. CDR3 bases: TGCGCCGGCAGCCAAGAACCAGAGTACTACAATGAGCAGTTCTTC.

The chain is built from TRBV29-1 and TRBJ2-5; a weak D match, TRBD2 (6 bases). The germline V gene encodes CDR1 SQVTM and CDR2 ANQGSEA. The CDR3 has 14 amino acids. V was clipped by 4 bases and J by 4 bases, with 16 bases between them. The CDR3 protein is CSVVGGKGGETQYF. The DNA of the CDR3 is TGCAGCGTTGTTGGCGGGAAGGGTGGAGAGACCCAGTACTTC.

The rearrangement joins TRBV7-3 to TRBJ2-7; D is unclear. This CDR3 region has 11 residues. V lost 4 bases and J 7 bases, leaving 8 bases between the germline ends. Looked up from germline, CDR1 is SGHTA and CDR2 is FQGTGA. DNA of the CDR3: TGTGCCAGCAGCTCAGCGTGGGAGCAGTACTTC. Translated: CASSSAWEQYF.

This clone has only a few counts. The V gene is TRBV9, the J gene TRBJ2-3, with 8 bases fitting TRBD2. The CDR3 runs to 15 residues. The J segment lost 1 base and the V segment lost 0 bases, leaving 1 base of the junction unmatched. Germline CDR1 and CDR2: SGDLS and YYNGEE. In DNA form, the CDR3 reads TGTGCCAGCAGCGTAGAACTAGCGGGCACAGATACGCAGTATTTT. This codes for CASSVELAGTDTQYF.

The genes are TRBV2 and TRBJ2-1; TRBD1 agrees at 9 bases. J was trimmed by 6 bases and V by 5 bases; bases with no gene match: 2. The germline CDR1 and CDR2 sequences are SNHLY and FYNNEI. This CDR3 contains 13 residues. CDR3 sequence: CASSPGQGNEQFF. The CDR3 DNA follows: TGTGCCAGCAGTCCGGGACAGGGCAATGAGCAGTTCTTC.

The chain carries TRBV11-2 and TRBJ2-7, with D tentatively TRBD2 (6 bases). Trimming removed 1 base at V and 7 bases at J, with 17 bases between. This CDR3 has 15 residues. Germline V gene lookup returns CDR1 SGHAT and CDR2 FQNNGV. In DNA, the CDR3 is TGTGCCAGCAGCTTAGTGGTGGGACCCCGGGGGGAGCAGTACTTC. Protein: CASSLVVGPRGEQYF.

The CDR3 sequence is CASSFSLAGQQRGNEQFF. DNA for the CDR3: TGTGCCAGCAGTTTTTCCCTAGCGGGACAACAACGGGGCAATGAGCAGTTCTTC. The chain is built from TRBV28 and TRBJ2-1, with 9 nucleotides matching TRBD2. The V and J ends lost 3 bases and 6 bases, in that order; junction bases with no gene match: 15. CDR1 MDHEN and CDR2 SYDVKM come from the germline V gene. The length of the CDR3 is 18 residues.

This clone showed up just once. The chain combines TRBV7-9 with TRBJ2-2, with 8 nucleotides matching TRBD2. The CDR3 has 16 amino acids. Trimming removed 1 base from V and 6 bases from J; junction bases left unmatched: 7. The germline V gene has CDR1 SEHNR and CDR2 FQNEAQ (reference sequence). The CDR3, as DNA: TGTGCCAGCAGCTTAGAAACCGGACTAGCTGCCGGGGAGCTGTTTTTT. It codes for CASSLETGLAAGELFF.

V and J are TRBV11-3 and TRBJ2-1; 11 bases align to TRBD2. Per germline, CDR1 SGHNT and CDR2 YENEEA. The CDR3 totals 15 residues. The V gene end was trimmed by 5 bases and the J gene end by 6 bases; junction bases not matched to a gene: 6. The CDR3 region is CASSLVAGGTNEQFF. The CDR3 nucleotides are TGTGCCAGCAGCCTTGTAGCGGGAGGGACCAATGAGCAGTTCTTC.

The chain uses TRBV7-3 and TRBJ2-7; TRBD2 agrees at 7 bases. Germline CDR1 and CDR2: SGHTA and FQGTGA. The V segment lost 5 bases and the J segment 6 bases; nucleotides outside the gene matches: 4. The CDR3 runs 12 residues. DNA of the CDR3: TGTGCCAGCAGCCTGGGAGGGGCCGAGCAGTACTTC. As protein: CASSLGGAEQYF.

About this clone: The same CDR3 is also encoded by other DNA sequences in this sample. V gene TRBV7-9 combines with J gene TRBJ1-1, with unresolved D. Germline CDR1 and CDR2: SEHNR and FQNEAQ (reference sequence). V was cut by 3 bases and J by 0 bases, with 2 bases left in between. The CDR3 is made up of 12 amino acids. CDR3 in DNA: TGTGCCAGCAGCTTGATGAACACTGAAGCTTTCTTT. This encodes CASSLMNTEAFF.

This clone was recorded a few times. V and J are TRBV6-1 and TRBJ1-1; D is uncertain. The V end was cut by 1 base, the J end by 2 bases, with 5 bases between. The CDR3 is 13 amino acids. Germline lookup yields CDR1 MNHNS and CDR2 SASEGT. This CDR3 reads CASSEVPNTEAFF. CDR3 bases: TGTGCCAGCAGTGAAGTTCCAAACACTGAAGCTTTCTTT.

The chain joins TRBV5-6 to TRBJ2-3, with D uncertain. The CDR3 extends over 16 amino acids. Germline loops: CDR1 SGHDT, CDR2 YYEEEE. V lost 2 bases and J lost 1, with 14 bases in between. In DNA form, the CDR3 reads TGTGCCAGCAGCTTTCTTGCGAATCGGGGCACAGATACGCAGTATTTT. Encoded protein: CASSFLANRGTDTQYF.

Many counts were recorded for this clone. The V call is TRBV4-1, the J call TRBJ1-4; D call uncertain. The germline CDR1 and CDR2 sequences are MGHRA and YSYEKL. V gave up 6 bases and J gave up 0 bases, with 11 bases separating them. CDR3 size: 15 residues. CDR3 bases: TGCGCCAGCAGTCGGCAGCGGACAACTAATGAAAAACTGTTTTTT. Translated, it gives CASSRQRTTNEKLFF.

CDR3 nucleotide sequence: TGTGCCAGCAGTTTAAGGAGTAGCGGGAGTTACGAGCAGTACTTC. It specifies CASSLRSSGSYEQYF. The chain joins TRBV28 to TRBJ2-7; TRBD2 matches 9 bases. Per germline, CDR1 MDHEN and CDR2 SYDVKM. V dropped 2 bases and J dropped 4; count of bases not matched to a gene: 6. CDR3 length: 15 amino acids.

This sequence joins TRBV5-1 and TRBJ2-7, with D perhaps matching TRBD1 (6 bases). The CDR3 runs to 13 residues. Trimming left V 3 bases short and J 1 base short, with 8 bases between. In germline, CDR1 is SGHRS, CDR2 YFSETQ. The chain's CDR3 is CASSWGQSYEQYF. The CDR3 DNA sequence: TGCGCCAGCAGCTGGGGACAATCCTACGAGCAGTACTTC. Filled out from reference TRBV5-1 and TRBJ2-7, the complete variable domain reads KAGVTQTPRYLIKTRGQQVTLSCSPISGHRSVSWYQQTPGQGLQFLFEYFSETQRNKGNFPGRFSGRQFSNSRSEMNVSTLELGDSALYLCASSWGQSYEQYFGPGTRLTVT.

The chain joins TRBV9 to TRBJ1-5; possible D gene TRBD1, 6 bases. Trimming left V 0 bases short and J 9 bases short, with 16 bases between. The CDR3 consists of 15 residues. The germline CDR1 and CDR2 sequences are SGDLS and YYNGEE. CDR3 protein: CASSVGGGRAGPQHF. The DNA for the CDR3 is TGTGCCAGCAGCGTAGGGGGGGGCAGGGCTGGGCCCCAGCATTTT.

Notes on this clone: At one boundary the junction diverges from the germline segment, which might be a read error. The V and J genes are TRBV7-7 and TRBJ2-5; the match to TRBD2 covers 8 bases. Looked up from germline, CDR1 is SSHAT and CDR2 is FNYEAQ (reference sequence). This CDR3 contains 14 residues. CDR3 residues: CASSLQSGGETQYF. Written as DNA, the CDR3 is TGTGCTAGCAGCTTACAAAGCGGGGGAGAGACCCAGTACTTC. The full variable domain, rest sourced from reference TRBV7-7 and TRBJ2-5, is GAGVSQSPRYKVTKRGQDVTLRCDPISSHATLYWYQQALGQGPEFLTYFNYEAQPDKSGLPSDRFSAERPEGSISTLTIQRTEQRDSAMYRCASSLQSGGETQYFGPGTRLLVL.

The CDR3 bases are TGTGCCAGCAGCTTGGGGCCCTGGGAATCCGCTGAAGCTTTCTTT. Amino acid sequence: CASSLGPWESAEAFF. The J gene is TRBJ1-1, the V gene TRBV5-6; D unclear. There are 15 residues in the CDR3. Per germline, CDR1 SGHDT and CDR2 YYEEEE. The V end was cut by 0 bases, the J end by 6 bases, with 15 bases between.

This clone was seen a handful of times. The junction and the germline gene differ at one end; a read error may be behind it. The V gene is TRBV2, the J gene TRBJ2-7; no reliable D call. The CDR3 totals 14 residues. The germline gives CDR1 SNHLY, CDR2 FYNNEI. This CDR3 reads CAISASEPIYEQYF. CDR3 coding DNA: TGTGCCATCAGTGCCTCGGAGCCCATCTACGAGCAGTACTTC.

The chain employs TRBV28 and TRBJ1-5; D unresolved. The germline CDR1 and CDR2 sequences are MDHEN and SYDVKM. V shed 3 bases and J shed 7 bases, with 16 bases lying between them. This CDR3 is 15 amino acids long. Here the CDR3 DNA reads TGTGCCAGCAGTTTGGGATCGGGCTTTAGACAGCCCCAGCATTTT. This gives the protein CASSLGSGFRQPQHF.

V gene TRBV2 combines with J gene TRBJ2-3, with 9 bases fitting TRBD2. From germline, CDR1 is SNHLY and CDR2 FYNNEI. J lost 4 bases, V lost 7 bases, and 9 bases had no gene match. The CDR3 extends over 15 amino acids. The CDR3 here is CASKVPSGTPDTQYF. The CDR3 DNA follows: TGTGCCAGCAAGGTGCCTAGCGGGACCCCAGATACGCAGTATTTT.

The genes are TRBV28 and TRBJ2-1, with D uncertain. CDR1 is MDHEN, CDR2 SYDVKM, per germline. This CDR3 comprises 15 residues. V was clipped by 5 bases and J by 7 bases, with 18 bases between them. The CDR3 is CASSPDTPGGNEQFF. DNA for the CDR3: TGTGCCAGCAGTCCAGACACGCCCGGTGGGAATGAGCAGTTCTTC.

This clone was detected only a few times. This sequence joins TRBV4-2 and TRBJ2-3, with 10 bases fitting TRBD2. Per the germline V gene, CDR1 is LGHNA and CDR2 is YNFKEQ. The CDR3 sequence is 16 residues long. Germline trimming cut 4 bases from V and 5 bases from J; bases unmatched to any gene: 9. The CDR3 region has the DNA TGTGCCAGCAGCCCAATGGCAGCGGGAGGGGAAGATACGCAGTATTTT. This sequence encodes CASSPMAAGGEDTQYF.